Below are 25 T cell receptor beta chains sequenced from a single sample in a study of CD8+ T cells in alopecia areata. As for treatment: oral pan-JAK inhibitor, 5-10 mg twice daily. Extracted from the samples, RNA was reverse transcribed into cDNA to serve as the sequencing template. Data came from immunoSEQ multiplex PCR; TCRdb stores just in-frame clones and leaves some out. This table has about 200,000 clones, roughly 64% appearing once. The sample here was CD4+ T cells sorted from blood, taken at week 24, from a patient treated with tofacitinib. The receptors were sampled from a human donor with alopecia areata.

This clone was counted a few times. This chain connects TRBV5-6 to TRBJ1-1; no clear D. CDR1 is SGHDT and CDR2 is YYEEEE in the germline V gene. The CDR3 is made up of 15 amino acids. The V end lost 0 bases, the J end lost 5 bases, and 14 bases lay between the germline ends. The DNA of the CDR3 is TGTGCCAGCAGCTTGGATTATAGGGCAGAAACTGAAGCTTTCTTT. It translates to CASSLDYRAETEAFF.

The genes are TRBV27 and TRBJ2-6; 13 bases are shared with TRBD2. This CDR3 is built from 20 residues. V shed 5 bases and J 0 bases; nucleotides not matched to a gene: 10. Germline CDR1 is MNHEY and CDR2 is SMNVEV (reference sequence). The CDR3 protein is CASSRTGLAGLNSGANVLTF. CDR3 bases: TGTGCCAGCAGTAGGACGGGACTAGCGGGACTTAACTCTGGGGCCAACGTCCTGACTTTC.

V and J are TRBV9 and TRBJ2-5; 12 nucleotides match TRBD2. The CDR3 sequence is 15 residues long. The V gene's germline CDR1 is SGDLS and CDR2 YYNGEE. J gave up 1 base and V 4 bases, and 2 bases lay outside the gene matches. The DNA of the CDR3 is TGTGCCAGCAGCCGGACTAGCGGGACCCAAGAGACCCAGTACTTC. Protein product: CASSRTSGTQETQYF.

This clone has more than one count but fewer than ten. The chain combines TRBV29-1 with TRBJ1-2; D perhaps matches TRBD1 (5 bases). The V end was cut by 4 bases, the J end by 7 bases, with 10 bases between. There are 11 residues in the CDR3. Germline-derived CDR1 and CDR2 are SQVTM and ANQGSEA. CDR3 bases: TGCAGCGTTGGGCAGGGCGCTGGCTACACCTTC. It specifies CSVGQGAGYTF.

As DNA, the CDR3 is TGCGCCAGCAGCTTGACAGGAGACAATGAGCAGTTCTTC. It codes for CASSLTGDNEQFF. The genes are TRBV5-1 and TRBJ2-1, with D maybe TRBD1 (5 bases). Germline CDR1 reads SGHRS; CDR2 reads YFSETQ. Trimming left V 1 base short and J 5 bases short, with 7 bases between. The CDR3 spans 13 residues.

This chain connects TRBV15 to TRBJ2-5, with 9 bases that match TRBD2. The germline gives CDR1 LNHNV, CDR2 YYDKDF (reference sequence). The CDR3 loop spans 14 amino acids. V lost 4 bases to trimming and J lost 5 bases; unmatched junction nucleotides: 5. CDR3 sequence: CATSIGLASETQYF. CDR3 bases: TGTGCCACCAGCATAGGACTAGCGTCGGAGACCCAGTACTTC.

The chain has TRBV4-3 and TRBJ2-5; D is tentatively TRBD1 or TRBD2 (5 bases each). Germline CDR1 reads LGHNA; CDR2 reads YSLEER. This CDR3 is 13 amino acids long. V was pared by 2 bases and J by 4 bases, with 8 bases between. This CDR3 is CASSQRDGETQYF. The CDR3, as DNA: TGCGCCAGCAGCCAACGGGACGGAGAGACCCAGTACTTC.

This clone was counted at least ten times. The chain employs TRBV7-9 and TRBJ2-5; 7 bases align to TRBD2. From germline, CDR1 is SEHNR and CDR2 FQNEAQ (reference sequence). The length of the CDR3 is 16 residues. The junction had 15 bases not matched to a gene; V was cut back by 7 bases and J by 4 bases. CDR3 nucleotide sequence: TGTGCCAGCACTCCACTCGGGGGAGGCGGGAGAGAGACCCAGTACTTC. This codes for CASTPLGGGGRETQYF.

J is TRBJ2-3 and V is TRBV9; D is ambiguous. CDR3 size: 15 residues. Between the trimmed V and J ends, which lost 0 bases and 0 bases, there was a span of 8 bases. The germline V gene encodes CDR1 SGDLS and CDR2 YYNGEE. In DNA, the CDR3 is TGTGCCAGCAGCGTAGGTGGCGGAAGCACAGATACGCAGTATTTT. Amino acids: CASSVGGGSTDTQYF.

V is TRBV5-1 and J is TRBJ2-1, with TRBD2 as a possible D gene (6 bases). V shed 0 bases and J shed 5 bases, with 12 bases lying between them. Germline CDR1 is SGHRS and CDR2 is YFSETQ. The CDR3 is 15 amino acids. CDR3 protein: CASSLVSSDDNEQFF. CDR3 nucleotides: TGCGCCAGCAGCTTGGTGTCTAGCGACGACAATGAGCAGTTCTTC.

The genes are TRBV5-4 and TRBJ1-2; D uncertain. V was pared by 0 bases and J by 3 bases, with 6 bases between. Germline V lookup: CDR1 SGHNT, CDR2 YYREEE (reference sequence). This CDR3 has 13 amino acids. This chain's CDR3 is CASSLGRDYGYTF. The DNA for the CDR3 is TGTGCCAGCAGCTTGGGTAGGGACTATGGCTACACCTTC.

The genes are TRBV28 and TRBJ2-6; a possible D gene is TRBD2 (6 bases). This CDR3 is built from 15 residues. Trimming removed 5 bases at V and 4 bases at J, with 12 bases between. CDR1 and CDR2 from the germline V gene are MDHEN and SYDVKM. The CDR3 protein is CASSPEGRGANVLTF. CDR3 DNA: TGTGCCAGCAGTCCGGAGGGAAGGGGGGCCAACGTCCTGACTTTC.

V gene TRBV5-1 combines with J gene TRBJ2-2; no clear D. V lost 5 bases and J 0 bases, leaving 11 bases between the germline ends. The CDR3 has 15 amino acids. The germline V gene has CDR1 SGHRS and CDR2 YFSETQ. As DNA, the CDR3 is TGCGCCAGCAGTACCAAGGATCCGAACACCGGGGAGCTGTTTTTT. Its translation is CASSTKDPNTGELFF.

The chain joins TRBV7-2 to TRBJ2-7, with D unclear. The germline V gene has CDR1 SGHTA and CDR2 FQGNSA. This CDR3 has 12 residues. V was pared by 5 bases and J by 0 bases, with 5 bases between. DNA for the CDR3: TGTGCCAGCAGCCAAAGCTCCTACGAGCAGTACTTC. It specifies CASSQSSYEQYF.

This chain uses TRBV25-1 with TRBJ1-5; TRBD1 is a possible D gene (5 bases). The V end was cut by 2 bases, the J end by 3 bases, with 11 bases between. Germline V gene sequence: CDR1 MGHDK, CDR2 SYGVNS. This CDR3 contains 15 residues. The CDR3: CASSEGARDNQPQHF. In nucleotides, the CDR3 is TGTGCCAGCAGTGAAGGGGCGAGGGACAATCAGCCCCAGCATTTT.

The rearrangement links TRBV6-5 to TRBJ2-1, with 8 bases lining up with TRBD2. Trimming removed 6 bases from V and 4 bases from J; junction bases left unmatched: 8. The CDR3 covers 15 residues. The germline CDR1 and CDR2 sequences are MNHEY and SVGAGI. CDR3 coding DNA: TGTGCCAGCAGGAGCGGGAGTGTTGGGTACAATGAGCAGTTCTTC. Translating gives CASRSGSVGYNEQFF.

The table lists this clone with a few counts. The chain employs TRBV5-6 and TRBJ2-2; D uncertain. CDR1 is SGHDT, CDR2 YYEEEE, per germline. This CDR3 region has 17 residues. Trimming took off 2 bases at V and 1 base at J, with 15 bases between the two ends. In DNA, the CDR3 is TGTGCCAGCAGCTTCGGTTACTACCCAATGAACACCGGGGAGCTGTTTTTT. This translates into CASSFGYYPMNTGELFF. Based on the CDR3 plus reference TRBV5-6 and TRBJ2-2, the full variable domain is DAGVTQSPTHLIKTRGQQVTLRCSPKSGHDTVSWYQQALGQGPQFIFQYYEEEERQRGNFPDRFSGHQFPNYSSELNVNALLLGDSALYLCASSFGYYPMNTGELFFGEGSRLTVL.

This sequence joins TRBV4-1 and TRBJ1-1; the match to TRBD1 covers 8 bases. V shed 4 bases, J shed 5 bases, and the junction held 15 bases outside the gene matches. From germline, CDR1 is MGHRA and CDR2 YSYEKL. The CDR3 sequence is 17 residues long. Written as DNA, the CDR3 is TGCGCCAGCAGCCCACCACCGGGACAGGACCCTCGGACTGAAGCTTTCTTT. As protein: CASSPPPGQDPRTEAFF.

The gene calls are TRBV7-2 and TRBJ2-1, with a weak D call TRBD2 (6 bases). With 10 bases removed from V and 4 bases from J, the gap between germline ends came to 17 bases. Germline V gene data show CDR1 as SGHTA and CDR2 as FQGNSA. CDR3 size: 14 residues. The CDR3, as DNA: TGTGCCACCGATAGCGGAGCCTTTTACAATGAGCAGTTCTTC. Translating gives CATDSGAFYNEQFF.

This clone was recorded once. The chain recombines TRBV15 with TRBJ1-2; D gene unclear. This CDR3 region has 13 residues. V shed 5 bases and J shed 2 bases, with 9 bases lying between them. The germline V gene encodes CDR1 LNHNV and CDR2 YYDKDF (reference sequence). The CDR3 bases are TGTGCCACCAGCGCGCGAACAAACTATGGCTACACCTTC. Translated: CATSARTNYGYTF.

The gene calls are TRBV9 and TRBJ1-4; D gene uncertain. The CDR3 has 11 amino acids. Per germline, CDR1 SGDLS and CDR2 YYNGEE. Trimming took 4 bases from V and 5 from J, leaving 3 bases between them. CDR3 residues: CASSMNEKLFF. In DNA form, the CDR3 reads TGTGCCAGCAGCATGAATGAAAAACTGTTTTTT.

This clone appeared a few times. The CDR3 here is CASSLLIGSTEAFF. CDR3 nucleotide sequence: TGTGCCAGCAGTTTATTGATTGGTAGCACTGAAGCTTTCTTT. The chain combines TRBV28 with TRBJ1-1; no clear D. Trimming pared 1 base from V and 4 bases from J, leaving 10 bases between. This CDR3 comprises 14 residues. CDR1 is MDHEN and CDR2 is SYDVKM in the germline V gene.

This chain links TRBV7-2 with TRBJ2-3; D may match TRBD1 or TRBD2 (5 bases each). This CDR3 has 15 amino acids. From germline, CDR1 is SGHTA and CDR2 FQGNSA. Trimming left V 4 bases short and J 8 bases short, with 19 bases between. The CDR3 is CASSSGPGRHTTQYF. Here the CDR3 DNA reads TGTGCCAGCAGCTCCGGACCGGGACGGCATACTACGCAGTATTTT.

This clone was seen a single time. The V call is TRBV2, the J call TRBJ2-3; possibly TRBD1 for D (5 bases). Trimming stripped 11 bases from V and 2 bases from J, with 11 bases between. Germline V CDR1 and CDR2: SNHLY, FYNNEI. This CDR3 has 12 amino acids. CDR3 region: CAATGDTDTQYF. In nucleotides, the CDR3 is TGTGCCGCAACAGGAGACACAGATACGCAGTATTTT.

V usage is TRBV19 and J usage is TRBJ1-5; no firm D call. CDR3 length equals 11 residues. Germline CDR1 is LNHDA and CDR2 is SQIVND (reference sequence). Trimming left V 4 bases short and J 9 bases short, with 7 bases between. The CDR3 sequence: CASSNLGPQHF. The DNA for the CDR3 is TGTGCCAGTAGTAACCTGGGGCCCCAGCATTTT.